This TCR beta chain was recovered during a study of cytomegalovirus exposure and HLA in healthy donors. As for the study in general: One earlier analysis, a look at about 179 million T cells, found some 100 million unique TCR beta sequences. Among over 350 genotyped donors, roughly 81% fell in the Caucasian-associated ancestry cluster.

Trimming removed 0 bases from V and 3 bases from J, with 13 bases in between. The CDR3 has 16 residues. Germline V gene lookup returns CDR1 SGDLS and CDR2 YYNGEE. A multiplex PCR was run with 60 Vbeta primers and 13 Jbeta primers. Assay: immunoSEQ multiplex PCR; the TCRdb copy retains only in-frame clones and omits some. This repertoire includes 45,000 to 55,000 clones. The receptor was isolated from a male donor in good health and CMV-seropositive. Source material: PBMCs. The chain carries TRBV9 and TRBJ1-3, with D perhaps matching TRBD1 (5 bases). In DNA form, the CDR3 reads TGTGCCAGCAGCGTAGTAGTGGGAGGGGTTGGAAACACCATATATTTT. Protein sequence: CASSVVVGGVGNTIYF.